Listed below are T cell receptor beta chains from one sample, sequenced in a study of PD-1 blockade in classical Hodgkin lymphoma. Repertoires were generated with immunoSEQ multiplex PCR, while TCRdb's copy carries only in-frame clones and drops some. In the table there are 96,000 or so clones, about 92% of which are singletons. Sequenced material: peripheral blood mononuclear cells (PBMCs), taken before the fourth cycle of nivolumab. The receptors shown here come from a human donor with classical Hodgkin lymphoma. The CDR3 runs from the conserved cysteine through the conserved F or W. A D gene is named only where the DNA matches it firmly. A clone size is listed for some rows: how often the clone was seen (once, few, many), or a class if it is expanded.

NA	TRBV5-5	TRBD2	TRBJ2-7	TGTGCCAGCAGTCCGGGACTAGCCGCCTACGAGCAGTACTTC	CASSPGLAAYEQYF
NA	TRBV6-6	TRBD1	TRBJ2-2	TGTGCCAGCAGTGGCGGACAGGGCACCGGGGAGCTGTTTTTT	CASSGGQGTGELFF
few	TRBV29-1	TRBD1	TRBJ2-7	TGCAGCGTCAGACAGGGGGCCTACGAGCAGTACTTC	CSVRQGAYEQYF
NA	TRBV2	NA	TRBJ1-2	TGTGCCAGCAGTGAAGAAGGCTACAGCTATGGCTACACCTTC	CASSEEGYSYGYTF
NA	TRBV6-1	NA	TRBJ1-2	TGTGCCAGCAGTGAAGCCAGGGTTGCTGGCTACACCTTC	CASSEARVAGYTF
once	TRBV18	TRBD2	TRBJ2-5	TGTGCCAGCTCACCAACCCTTGCGGGAGGGCGCGGAGAGACCCAGTACTTC	CASSPTLAGGRGETQYF
NA	TRBV27	TRBD1	TRBJ2-1	TGTGCCAGCAGTAGGACAGGGGAAGTATACAATGAGCAGTTCTTC	CASSRTGEVYNEQFF
NA	TRBV7-9	TRBD1	TRBJ2-7	TGTGCCAGCAGCTTTCGGGACAGGGAAATTTACGAGCAGTACTTC	CASSFRDREIYEQYF
NA	TRBV7-6	TRBD2	TRBJ2-2	TGTGCCAGCAGCTTAGATGAGCGGGGACCGAACACCGGGGAGCTGTTTTTT	CASSLDERGPNTGELFF
once	TRBV5-1	NA	TRBJ1-5	TGCGCCAGCAAAGTCGGTCCTGGCAGCCATTTAGGAGGACAGCCCCAGCATTTT	CASKVGPGSHLGGQPQHF
NA	TRBV6-1	NA	TRBJ2-5	TGTGCCAGCAGTTTTACAGGGACGCAAGAGACCCAGTACTTC	CASSFTGTQETQYF
NA	TRBV4-2	NA	TRBJ2-3	TGTGCCAGCAGCCAAGGAACAGGGCTGTTAATAGATACGCAGTATTTT	CASSQGTGLLIDTQYF
NA	TRBV27	NA	TRBJ2-1	TGTGCCAGCAGTCCCCAACGCGCCCCCTACAATGAGCAGTTCTTC	CASSPQRAPYNEQFF
NA	TRBV7-9	NA	TRBJ2-2	TGTGCCAGCAGCTTAGTGGACGGCAACACCGGGGAGCTGTTTTTT	CASSLVDGNTGELFF
NA	TRBV28	NA	TRBJ2-1	TGTGCCAGCAGCTCCCCTATCACGCCTCAGGGCAATGAGCAGTTCTTC	CASSSPITPQGNEQFF
NA	TRBV18	TRBD1	TRBJ1-1	TGTGCCAGCTCACAGGGGACAGGGGCCTACACTGAAGCTTTCTTT	CASSQGTGAYTEAFF